Sequencing of this T cell receptor beta chain was carried out in a study of shared clonotypes between healthy human individuals. Points from the study as a whole: An anticipated effect of sequencing depth on clonotype sharing among donors was recognized.

The study drew its donors from healthy HIV-negative adults without recent acute infections or vaccinations. This clone is a singleton in its sample. Its antigen is not known. The method was immunoSEQ multiplex PCR; TCRdb's version includes in-frame clones alone and lacks a portion of them. The table shows 1,400,000 or so clones, with 98% to 99% occurring only once. Trimming pared 6 bases from V and 1 base from J, leaving 3 bases between. The V gene's germline CDR1 is MNHEY and CDR2 SVGAGI. The CDR3 sequence is 11 residues long. V and J are TRBV6-5 and TRBJ1-1; D is unresolved. Sequencing was carried out using naive CD4+ T cells sorted from blood. Sample subset: CD45RA+ positively selected. This receptor was taken from a man aged 30 to 39 in good health. CDR3: CASRGNTEAFF. The CDR3 DNA is TGTGCCAGCAGGGGGAACACTGAAGCTTTCTTT.